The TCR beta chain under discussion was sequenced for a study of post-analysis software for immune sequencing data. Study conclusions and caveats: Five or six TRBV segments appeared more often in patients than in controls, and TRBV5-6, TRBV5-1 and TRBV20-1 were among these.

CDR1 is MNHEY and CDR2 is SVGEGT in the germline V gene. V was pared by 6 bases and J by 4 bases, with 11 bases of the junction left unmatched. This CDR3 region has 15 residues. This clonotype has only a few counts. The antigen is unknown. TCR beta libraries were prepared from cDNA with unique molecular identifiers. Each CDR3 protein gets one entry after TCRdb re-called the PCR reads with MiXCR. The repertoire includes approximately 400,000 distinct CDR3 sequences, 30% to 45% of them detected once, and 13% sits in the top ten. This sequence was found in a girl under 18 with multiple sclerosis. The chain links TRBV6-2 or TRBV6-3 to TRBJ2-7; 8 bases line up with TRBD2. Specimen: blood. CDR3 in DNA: TGTGCCAGCAGAGATCCCGGGGGGGGCAGGTACGAGCAGTACTTC. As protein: CASRDPGGGRYEQYF.